What follows is one T cell receptor (beta chain) and its context. Its antigen specificity is not known. A read error may account for a junction end that differs from germline. The CDR3 has 15 amino acids, counting the end cysteine and phenylalanine. The CDR3 DNA has 45 bases and is translated from base 1. The CDR1 and CDR2 encoded by the germline V gene are SGHAT and FQNNGV. This entry comes from a study of cytomegalovirus exposure and HLA in healthy donors (TCRdb year 2017). As for the study more broadly: An earlier analysis of several hundred of the donors reported approximately 260 Gb of sequence data and 95 million to 130 million unique TCR beta sequences obtained from 150 million to 200 million T cells. Roughly 320 gigabases of sequencing data and around 85 million unique TCR sequences made up an early release that covered around 640 HLA-typed donors. Of the roughly 420 genotyped donors, 65% to 90% were placed in the genetic ancestry cluster associated with self-reported Caucasian donors. The study aimed to test whether signatures of past pathogen exposure could be identified by cataloging public T cell receptors. The study profiled the T cell repertoires of hundreds of subjects by immunosequencing and related them to cytomegalovirus serostatus. Along with the 666-subject first cohort, a separate validation cohort of over 90 different subjects was used. To predict cytomegalovirus infection status, the study brought together high-throughput TCR immunosequencing, statistical association of individual TCRs with disease status, and machine learning. A later analysis re-analyzed previously published TCR beta repertoires from 650 to 800 donors and added high-resolution HLA genotyping to study TCR occurrence patterns. Rather than using new phenotypic data, the later analysis identified candidate immune exposures from TCR beta sequences and from how often those sequences occurred across donors. To decide whether each TCR beta V gene segment behaved as functional or pseudogenic, an earlier analysis of over 500 of the donors relied on high-throughput TCR beta sequencing. Donor age, sex, ethnicity and CMV serostatus were compiled alongside the repertoire data. In a later genetic analysis, genome-wide SNP genotypes for about three fifths of the 666 donors were used, and that subset was treated as a discovery cohort. Every discovery cohort repertoire had been produced on one sequencing platform. HLA typing included class I and class II loci at four-digit resolution. The number of donors typed differed by locus, with about 629-640 for A, B, C, DRB1 and DQB1, more than 500 for DQA1, 600 to 610 for DPA1, and some 470 for DPB1. Because of strong linkage in the cohort, a handful of DR-DQ haplotypes were treated as single units for association and clustering. Across some 400 genotyped donors of the cohort, an average of roughly 230,000 unique TCR beta nucleotide sequences per donor were sequenced, and approximately 17% of those sequences were non-productive.

General conclusions and limits of the study: In this cohort, only TCR beta chains were sequenced, and detectable features were limited by the absence of alpha or paired-chain data. Compared with the approximately 600-donor mean, donors in an Asian-associated ancestry cluster had fewer N-insertions in productive TCRs, according to a later genetic analysis. CMV serostatus was the only immune exposure information available for the cohort. According to the authors, the approach could potentially be generalized to other disease states and immunological phenotypes. A further reported finding was that TCR beta sequences accurately predicted the HLA-A and HLA-B alleles for most subjects in the first cohort. In a later analysis, HLA-associated TCR beta chains showed more clonal expansion and lower generation probabilities than non-associated chains that were equally common. Sequencing depth was assumed to be roughly uniform across donors in the presence/absence analyses, though that assumption may not hold. Three of the identified cytomegalovirus-associated TCR beta chains were confirmed in vitro to be specific for cytomegalovirus antigens. A later analysis associated some 17,000 TCR beta sequences with specific HLA alleles at a false discovery rate of 0.05. Some IMGT-functional V segments, including TRBV6-2 and TRBV6-3, could not be distinguished by the 87-base-pair reads and were therefore excluded. In a later analysis, TCR association rates were found to vary across HLA loci, with the most associated TCRs seen for DRB1 alleles and the fewest for HLA-C alleles. According to a later analysis, parvovirus B19, influenza, CMV and Epstein-Barr virus appeared linked to several top co-occurrence clusters. Across donors, most TCR sequences were observed very rarely, whereas some public TCRs were present in many individuals. The classifier was reported to diagnose cytomegalovirus status with high specificity and sensitivity in both the original cohort and the validation cohort. In an earlier analysis of fewer than 700 of the donors, most TCR beta V segments appeared in productive rearrangements about 87% or about 30% of the time, broadly matching IMGT annotations. Strong co-occurrence of HLA alleles, especially DR and DQ, made assigning TCR associations to individual alleles difficult. The study listed 150 to 200 TCR beta chains as associated with cytomegalovirus. In a later analysis, most CMV-associated TCR beta chains were found to appear HLA-restricted, with HLA associations seemingly driven largely by CMV exposure. Because some donors lacked HLA typing at each locus, the association tests relied only on the typed subset. Correlated functional status among segregating V segments might be attributable to linkage disequilibrium, but an unknown experimental factor could not be ruled out. V-gene and J-gene trimming of TCR beta chains was associated with a missense DCLRE1C variant in a later genetic analysis, and the association was replicated in an independent cohort. The earlier analysis of fewer than 750 of the donors excluded seventeen rarely observed V segments, including chromosome 9 orphons, because counts were too low. The sequencing pipeline was judged likely to have produced a cluster of highly shared sequence variants as a technical artifact.

The cohort comprised some 700 healthy bone marrow donors. At the time of sampling, all cohort members were nominally healthy, though unrecorded immune exposures were likely present. The donor tested CMV seropositive and was one of the 289 seropositive cohort members. A peripheral blood sample was collected from each donor, and TCR beta sequencing was performed on peripheral blood mononuclear cells. Genomic DNA extraction from the blood cell samples was performed with the Qiagen DNeasy Blood Extraction Kit. The library was produced with the immunoSEQ multiplex PCR assay. The multiplex PCR relied on a mix of 60 forward primers for TCR Vbeta segments and 13 reverse primers for TCR Jbeta segments. A multiplex PCR assay on genomic DNA amplified the CDR3 region of rearranged TCR beta genes. Amplified TCR beta libraries were sequenced as 87-base-pair reads on the Illumina HiSeq System. From the authors' description of their analysis: A later analysis tallied about 77 million unique TCR beta chains across the 666 repertoires, and approximately 12 million of those chains were shared by two or more donors. A nearest-neighbor algorithm error-corrected the raw reads and collapsed the reads into unique sequences, merging closely related sequences to remove PCR and sequencing errors. CDR3 sequences were aligned to IMGT reference sequences to assign V, D and J gene segments. For a sequence to be retained, a match of at least six nucleotides to both a V gene segment and a J gene segment was required. Rearrangements were classified as productive when the CDR3 lacked stop codons and remained in frame with V and J, and all other rearrangements were classified as non-productive. CDR3 was defined according to IMGT convention as the region running from the second conserved V-encoded cysteine to the conserved J-encoded phenylalanine. The earlier analysis of about 590 of the donors excluded sequences that lacked an unambiguous match to a single V gene segment. An earlier analysis of 500 to 600 of the donors classified V segments as functional when productive rearrangements were above 56.7% and as segregating when the standard deviation between donors was above 5%. A statistical classification framework was built for diagnosing cytomegalovirus status from the catalog of TCR beta chain sequences. In a later analysis, V and J genes were assigned by comparing TCR nucleotide sequences against IMGT/GENE-DB human TR gene sequences. Using the TCRdist pipeline, a later analysis assigned CDR3 sequences along with most-parsimonious VDJ recombination scenarios. A later analysis defined each TCR beta chain by its CDR3 amino acid sequence plus V-gene family, and excluded reads lacking a unique V-gene family. A later analysis removed 450 to 600 highly shared, low-generation-probability nucleotide sequences to deal with suspected cross-contamination and a sequencing artifact. For each public chain, a later analysis derived a clonal expansion index from normalized ranks of inferred template counts within each repertoire. A later analysis computed generation probabilities with a VDJ recombination model fitted to out-of-frame rearrangements, and checked the results against IGoR. In a later analysis, hypergeometric tests were used to score TCR-TCR, TCR-HLA and TCR-CMV co-occurrence, with a repertoire-size bias correction applied to TCR pairs. False discovery rates were estimated in a later analysis by permuting HLA or CMV assignments 20 times. In a later analysis, co-occurring TCRs were grouped using DBSCAN, and TCRdist sequence similarity was added for clustering within HLA-allele-positive subsets. For co-occurrence clustering, repertoires with fewer than 30,000 or more than 120,000 public chains were excluded, along with a handful of repertoires with anomalous nucleotide sharing. TCRdb took this table from immuneACCESS and kept in-frame rearrangements with V and J called. Such tables lack part of the clones; where checked against another copy, unresolved V genes explain under half of the gap, and the rest is unexplained. The DNA was the basis for D and trimming; V, J and clone size are from that table. The sample table holds 180,000 or so clones, of which about three quarters were seen once. Together, the top ten hold over 12% of the sample.

This clonotype was obtained from a man aged 50 to 60 in good health and CMV-seropositive. The rearranged segments are TRBV11-2 and TRBJ2-2, with 9 junctional bases fitting TRBD2. Sequenced material: PBMCs. In nucleotide form, the sequence is TGTGCCAGCAGCCCGATAGCGGGGGACACCGAGGAGCTGTTTTTT. Translated, this gives CASSPIAGDTEELFF.